The 21 T cell receptor beta chains below come from one sample, sequenced in a study of T cell repertoires in cytomegalovirus infection. A single record per CDR3 protein comes from TCRdb applying MiXCR to the reads. Of around 530,000 distinct CDR3 sequences listed, approximately 16% are singletons. The sequenced material came from CD8+ T cells from PBMCs. All receptors derive from a human donor in good health (CMV status not recorded). Some clones in this sample may be carry-over from other donors' samples.

This clonotype has a count of ten or more. This chain uses TRBV12-3 or TRBV12-4 with TRBJ2-3; 9 positions agree with TRBD2. With V trimmed by 5 bases and J by 2 bases, 8 bases remained unmatched. The CDR3 covers 16 residues. The CDR3 region is CASSPVAGVTTDTQYF. The CDR3 bases are TGTGCCAGCAGTCCAGTAGCGGGGGTGACCACAGATACGCAGTATTTT.

The chain recombines TRBV29-1 with TRBJ1-1; maybe TRBD1 (5 bases). Trimming took off 6 bases at V and 4 bases at J, with 15 bases between the two ends. Germline-derived CDR1 and CDR2 are SQVTM and ANQGSEA. The CDR3 is made up of 13 amino acids. The CDR3 protein is CSVKNRDVTEAFF. The CDR3 nucleotides read TGCAGCGTAAAGAACCGGGACGTCACTGAAGCTTTCTTT.

This clonotype has just a few counts. CDR3 amino acids: CSARDWEGYEQYF. The CDR3 DNA reads TGCAGTGCTAGAGATTGGGAGGGCTACGAGCAGTACTTC. V is TRBV20-1 and J is TRBJ2-7, with 7 bases matching TRBD2. Germline-derived CDR1 and CDR2 are DFQATT and SNEGSKA (reference sequence). The V and J ends lost 0 bases and 3 bases, in that order; junction bases with no gene match: 2. This CDR3 is 13 amino acids long.

This clonotype was found a few times. This rearrangement joins TRBV20-1 to TRBJ1-6; D is undetermined. The CDR3 has 15 residues. From germline, CDR1 is DFQATT and CDR2 SNEGSKA (reference sequence). V was trimmed by 1 base and J by 0 bases, leaving 7 bases between them. In DNA form, the CDR3 reads TGCAGTGCTAGAGGAGTGAGCTCCTATAATTCACCCCTCCACTTT. Encoded protein: CSARGVSSYNSPLHF.

This clonotype was recorded many times. This sequence joins TRBV28 and TRBJ2-6, with TRBD1 identical over 7 bases. The CDR3 runs 17 residues. Germline CDR1 and CDR2: MDHEN and SYDVKM. Losses at the gene ends were 5 bases for V and 0 bases for J; bases not matched to a gene: 7. The CDR3 nucleotides are TGTGCCAGCAGTATCGGACAGGTTCGCTCTGGGGCCAACGTCCTGACTTTC. Protein sequence: CASSIGQVRSGANVLTF.

This clonotype was counted ten times or more. The V call is TRBV28, the J call TRBJ2-1; D is possibly TRBD2 (5 bases). Between the trimmed V and J ends, which lost 3 bases and 2 bases, there was a span of 14 bases. Germline CDR1 and CDR2: MDHEN and SYDVKM. The CDR3 is made up of 16 amino acids. The CDR3 is CASSLVSRGPYNEQFF. As DNA, the CDR3 is TGTGCCAGCAGTTTGGTTTCCCGCGGGCCCTACAATGAGCAGTTCTTC.

The rearrangement uses TRBV7-9 and TRBJ1-2; TRBD1 matches 10 bases. The CDR3 is 15 residues long. The germline V gene encodes CDR1 SEHNR and CDR2 FQNEAQ (reference sequence). Trimming cost V 4 bases and J 3 bases; bases outside gene matches: 5. In DNA form, the CDR3 reads TGTGCCAGCAGCTCCGACAGGGGGCGGGACTATGGCTACACCTTC. Translating it yields CASSSDRGRDYGYTF.

The genes are TRBV12-5 and TRBJ1-2; D ambiguous. Trimming stripped 3 bases from V and 5 bases from J, with 10 bases between. Germline CDR1 LGHNT, CDR2 FRNRAP. The CDR3 runs to 13 residues. This chain's CDR3 is CASGLGKGYGYTF. CDR3 bases: TGTGCTAGTGGTTTAGGGAAAGGGTATGGCTACACCTTC.

This clonotype showed up many times. The chain has TRBV6-1 and TRBJ1-2, with D tentatively TRBD1 (5 bases). Germline CDR1 is MNHNS and CDR2 is SASEGT. CDR3 length: 15 amino acids. Deletions cut 4 bases from V and 8 bases from J, with 20 bases between. The CDR3 region is CASSGGTVLWVGYTF. CDR3 nucleotide sequence: TGTGCCAGCAGTGGGGGCACGGTACTGTGGGTGGGCTACACCTTC.

This clonotype was seen a handful of times. V gene TRBV7-9 combines with J gene TRBJ2-2; D call uncertain. CDR3 length: 15 residues. Germline V lookup: CDR1 SEHNR, CDR2 FQNEAQ (reference sequence). The V end was cut by 5 bases, the J end by 6 bases, with 16 bases between. The CDR3 region has the DNA TGTGCCAGCAGCCCCGTTCTAGGGCTCGCCGGGGAGCTGTTTTTT. This codes for CASSPVLGLAGELFF. The full variable domain, rest sourced from reference TRBV7-9 and TRBJ2-2, is DTGVSQNPRHKITKRGQNVTFRCDPISEHNRLYWYRQTLGQGPEFLTYFQNEAQLEKSRLLSDRFSAERPKGSFSTLEIQRTEQGDSAMYLCASSPVLGLAGELFFGEGSRLTVL.

CDR3 amino acids: CPGCFQEGETQYF. In DNA, the CDR3 is TGTCCCGGGTGTTTCCAGGAGGGAGAGACCCAGTACTTC. This sequence joins TRBV9 and TRBJ2-5; D may be TRBD2 (6 bases). The CDR3 runs to 13 residues. Germline V gives CDR1 SGDLS, CDR2 YYNGEE.

This clonotype appeared a few times. The chain couples TRBV27 to TRBJ1-5, with a possible D match to TRBD1 (5 bases). Germline CDR1 and CDR2: MNHEY and SMNVEV (reference sequence). The CDR3 has 14 amino acids. Trimming left V 6 bases short and J 5 bases short, with 14 bases between. For the CDR3, the DNA is TGTGCCAGCAGCCCCGGGACTGAGCATCAGCCCCAGCATTTT. This encodes CASSPGTEHQPQHF.

This clonotype was observed a few times. This sequence joins TRBV19 and TRBJ1-2, with TRBD1 matching over 9 bases. In germline, CDR1 is LNHDA, CDR2 SQIVND (reference sequence). The CDR3 covers 14 residues. After removal of 2 bases from V and 6 bases from J, the junction contained 4 bases not matched to a gene. CDR3 in DNA: TGTGCCAGTAGTATAAGGGGACAGGGTGATGGCTACACCTTC. As protein: CASSIRGQGDGYTF.

This clonotype was seen at least ten times. V and J are TRBV6-1 and TRBJ2-5; the match to TRBD2 covers 10 bases. V lost 1 base, J lost 5 bases, and 7 bases stayed unmatched. This CDR3 has 16 residues. CDR1 is MNHNS and CDR2 is SASEGT in the germline V gene. CDR3 bases: TGTGCCAGCAGTGAAGGTGTGGGACTAGCGCGTGAGACCCAGTACTTC. This gives the protein CASSEGVGLARETQYF.

This clonotype occurred many times. The rearrangement uses TRBV12-3 or TRBV12-4 and TRBJ1-1, with D possibly being TRBD1 (6 bases). The germline V and J ends were trimmed by 6 bases and 3 bases, with 23 bases remaining between them. CDR3 length: 17 amino acids. CDR3 DNA sequence: TGTGCCAGCAGCTTGGACAGCCTCTTCTCCCCGGACACTGAAGCTTTCTTT. Amino acid sequence: CASSLDSLFSPDTEAFF.

Ten or more counts support this clonotype. This chain uses TRBV7-9 with TRBJ2-5; D not certain. The CDR3 is 13 amino acids. Germline loops: CDR1 SEHNR, CDR2 FQNEAQ (reference sequence). V lost 5 bases, J lost 1 base, and 8 bases lay in between. CDR3 nucleotides: TGTGCCAGCAGCCCCAAGGGCCAAGAGACCCAGTACTTC. Protein product: CASSPKGQETQYF.

This clonotype was seen at least ten times. J is TRBJ1-1 and V is TRBV7-9; TRBD1 is a possible D gene (5 bases). Germline V lookup: CDR1 SEHNR, CDR2 FQNEAQ (reference sequence). The CDR3 totals 13 residues. V was clipped by 6 bases and J by 6 bases, with 14 bases between them. CDR3 DNA: TGTGCCAGCAGTTCCCCAGGGAGCCCTGAAGCTTTCTTT. Its translation: CASSSPGSPEAFF.

Only a few counts were recorded for this clonotype. The genes are TRBV20-1 and TRBJ2-2; D is tentatively TRBD1 or TRBD2 (5 bases each). CDR1 is DFQATT, CDR2 SNEGSKA, per germline (reference sequence). With 6 bases removed from V and 2 bases from J, the gap between germline ends came to 16 bases. The length of the CDR3 is 15 residues. Written as DNA, the CDR3 is TGCAGTGCCCTGGGAAAGGGGAGCAACACCGGGGAGCTGTTTTTT. Amino acid sequence: CSALGKGSNTGELFF.

This clonotype was found a few times. One end of the junction varies from germline; a read error may be responsible. V is TRBV27 and J is TRBJ2-1, with 10 bases identical to TRBD2. The germline gives CDR1 MNHEY, CDR2 SMNVEV (reference sequence). This CDR3 region has 15 residues. The CDR3 DNA reads as TGTGCCAACAGTTTGACTAGCGGGTACTACAATGAGCAGTTCTTC. It encodes CANSLTSGYYNEQFF.

Turning to this clonotype: Lacking the conserved final phenylalanine or tryptophan, this CDR3 likely reflects a read error. The V call is TRBV20-1, the J call TRBJ1-2; tentative D call: TRBD1 (6 bases). Per the germline V gene, CDR1 is DFQATT and CDR2 is SNEGSKA (reference sequence). V dropped 0 bases and J dropped 3 bases, with 23 bases sitting between them. The CDR3 length is 18 residues. The CDR3 region has the DNA TGCAGTGCTAGAGATGGGGGGGACATCAGAAGGGTTCACTATGGCTACACCTTA. This codes for CSARDGGDIRRVHYGYTL.

This clonotype has a count of ten or more. The chain couples TRBV28 to TRBJ2-5, with 10 positions matching TRBD2. V gave up 7 bases and J gave up 5 bases; unmatched junction bases: 13. Germline lookup yields CDR1 MDHEN and CDR2 SYDVKM. This CDR3 has 16 amino acids. In nucleotides, the CDR3 is TGTGCCAGCACCCAACCCCCTAGCGGGAGTCGGGAGACCCAGTACTTC. This codes for CASTQPPSGSRETQYF.